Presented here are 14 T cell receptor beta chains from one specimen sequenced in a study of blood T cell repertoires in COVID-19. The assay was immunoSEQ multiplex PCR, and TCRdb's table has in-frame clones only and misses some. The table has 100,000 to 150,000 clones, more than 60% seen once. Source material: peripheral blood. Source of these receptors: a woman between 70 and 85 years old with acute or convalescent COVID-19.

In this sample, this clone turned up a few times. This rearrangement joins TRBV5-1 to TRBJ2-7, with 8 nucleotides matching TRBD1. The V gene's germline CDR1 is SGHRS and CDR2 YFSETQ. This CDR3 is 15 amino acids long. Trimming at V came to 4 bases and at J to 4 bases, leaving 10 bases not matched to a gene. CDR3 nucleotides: TGCGCCAGCAGCCCGGGACAGGAGGGAACTTACGAGCAGTACTTC. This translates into CASSPGQEGTYEQYF.

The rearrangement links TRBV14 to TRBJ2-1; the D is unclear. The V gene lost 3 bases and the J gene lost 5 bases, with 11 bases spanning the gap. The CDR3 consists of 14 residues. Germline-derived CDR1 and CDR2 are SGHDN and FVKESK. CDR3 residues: CASSQPGANNEQFF. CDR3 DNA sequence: TGTGCCAGCAGCCAGCCCGGAGCGAACAATGAGCAGTTCTTC.

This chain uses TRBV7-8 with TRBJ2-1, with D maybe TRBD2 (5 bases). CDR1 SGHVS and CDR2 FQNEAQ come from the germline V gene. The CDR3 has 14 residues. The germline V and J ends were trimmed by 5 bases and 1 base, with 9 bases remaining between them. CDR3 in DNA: TGTGCCAGCAGCCCGGAGCGGTCCTACAATGAGCAGTTCTTC. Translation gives CASSPERSYNEQFF.

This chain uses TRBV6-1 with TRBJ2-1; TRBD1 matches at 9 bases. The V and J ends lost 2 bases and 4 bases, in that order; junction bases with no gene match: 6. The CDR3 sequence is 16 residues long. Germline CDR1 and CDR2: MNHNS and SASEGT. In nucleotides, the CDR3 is TGTGCCAGCAGTGAAACGTTTGGACAGGGGTACAATGAGCAGTTCTTC. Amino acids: CASSETFGQGYNEQFF.

The CDR3, as DNA: TGTGCCAGCAGCCCCGGACTAGCGGGGGGCTCCGCCACCGGGGAGCTGTTTTTT. Translation gives CASSPGLAGGSATGELFF. The chain has TRBV9 and TRBJ2-2; 14 nucleotides match TRBD2. Germline V gene sequence: CDR1 SGDLS, CDR2 YYNGEE. V trimming: 4 bases; J trimming: 4 bases; junction bases outside the gene matches: 9. The CDR3 is 18 amino acids.

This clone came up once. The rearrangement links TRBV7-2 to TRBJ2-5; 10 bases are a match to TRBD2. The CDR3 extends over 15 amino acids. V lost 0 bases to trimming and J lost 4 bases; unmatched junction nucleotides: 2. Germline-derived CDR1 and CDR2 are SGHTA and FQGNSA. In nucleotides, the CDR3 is TGTGCCAGCAGCTTAGCCCTAGCGGGGGTAGAGACCCAGTACTTC. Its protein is CASSLALAGVETQYF.

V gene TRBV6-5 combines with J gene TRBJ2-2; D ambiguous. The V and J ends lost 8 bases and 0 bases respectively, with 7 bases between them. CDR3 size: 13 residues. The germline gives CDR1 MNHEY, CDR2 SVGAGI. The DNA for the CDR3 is TGTGCCAGCCCTCCCGCGAACACCGGGGAGCTGTTTTTT. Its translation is CASPPANTGELFF.

The CDR3 region has the DNA TGTGCCAGCAGCTTGGAATCCAGGGTAGGGGACACTGAAGCTTTCTTT. Translated, it gives CASSLESRVGDTEAFF. The rearrangement uses TRBV5-8 and TRBJ1-1, with D possibly matching TRBD1 (5 bases). Germline values: CDR1 SGHTS, CDR2 YDEGEE. The CDR3 length is 16 residues. The ends were cut back, 0 bases at V and 3 bases at J, with 15 bases in the middle.

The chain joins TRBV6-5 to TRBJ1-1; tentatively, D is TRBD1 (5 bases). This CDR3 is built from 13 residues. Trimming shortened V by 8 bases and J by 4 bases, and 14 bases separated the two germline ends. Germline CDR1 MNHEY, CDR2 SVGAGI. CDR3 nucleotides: TGTGCCAGCTGTATACAGGTTTCCACTGAAGCTTTCTTT. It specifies CASCIQVSTEAFF.

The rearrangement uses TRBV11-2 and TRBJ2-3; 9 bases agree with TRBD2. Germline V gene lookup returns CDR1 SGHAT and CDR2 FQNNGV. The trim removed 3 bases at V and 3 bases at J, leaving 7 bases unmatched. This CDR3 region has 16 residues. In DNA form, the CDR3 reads TGTGCCAGCAGCTTGGTCGGCGGGAGGGGAACAGATACGCAGTATTTT. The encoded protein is CASSLVGGRGTDTQYF.

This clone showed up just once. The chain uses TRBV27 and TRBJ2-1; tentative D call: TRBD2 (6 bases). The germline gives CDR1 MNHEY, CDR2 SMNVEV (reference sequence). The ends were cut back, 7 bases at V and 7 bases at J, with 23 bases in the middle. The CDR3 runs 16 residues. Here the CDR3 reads CASTKTRGSSGNEQFF. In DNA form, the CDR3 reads TGTGCCAGCACTAAGACCCGGGGATCGAGCGGGAATGAGCAGTTCTTC.

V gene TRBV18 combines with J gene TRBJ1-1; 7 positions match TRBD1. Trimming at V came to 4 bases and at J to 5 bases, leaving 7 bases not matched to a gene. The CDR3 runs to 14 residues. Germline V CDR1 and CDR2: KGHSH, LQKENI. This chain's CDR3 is CASSRTGAGTEAFF. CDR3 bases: TGTGCCAGCTCACGCACAGGGGCAGGTACTGAAGCTTTCTTT.

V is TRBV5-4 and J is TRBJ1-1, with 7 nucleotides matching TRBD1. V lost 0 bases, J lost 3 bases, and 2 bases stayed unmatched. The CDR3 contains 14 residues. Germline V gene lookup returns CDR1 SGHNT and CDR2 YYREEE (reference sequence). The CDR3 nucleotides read TGTGCCAGCAGCTTGGACAGGGGAGACACTGAAGCTTTCTTT. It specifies CASSLDRGDTEAFF.

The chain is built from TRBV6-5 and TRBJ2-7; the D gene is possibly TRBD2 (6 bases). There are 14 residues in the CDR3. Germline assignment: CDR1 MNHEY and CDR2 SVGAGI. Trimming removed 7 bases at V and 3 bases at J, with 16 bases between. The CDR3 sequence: CASTRLGPFYEQYF. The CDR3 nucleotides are TGTGCCAGCACCCGACTAGGACCGTTCTACGAGCAGTACTTC.